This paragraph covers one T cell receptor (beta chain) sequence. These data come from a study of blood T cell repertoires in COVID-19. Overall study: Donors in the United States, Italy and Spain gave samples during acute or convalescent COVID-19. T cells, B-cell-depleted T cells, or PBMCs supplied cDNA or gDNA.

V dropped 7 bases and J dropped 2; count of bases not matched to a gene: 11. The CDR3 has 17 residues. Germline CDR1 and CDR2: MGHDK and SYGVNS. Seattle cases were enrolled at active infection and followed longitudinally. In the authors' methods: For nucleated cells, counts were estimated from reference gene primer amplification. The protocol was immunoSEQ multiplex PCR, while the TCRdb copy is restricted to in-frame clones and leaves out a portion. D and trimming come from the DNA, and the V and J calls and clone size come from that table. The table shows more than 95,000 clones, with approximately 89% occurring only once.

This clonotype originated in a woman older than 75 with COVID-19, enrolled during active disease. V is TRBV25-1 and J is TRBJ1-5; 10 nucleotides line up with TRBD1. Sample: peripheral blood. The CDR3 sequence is CASIYPMGTGGNQPQHF. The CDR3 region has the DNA TGTGCCAGCATCTATCCAATGGGGACAGGGGGCAATCAGCCCCAGCATTTT.